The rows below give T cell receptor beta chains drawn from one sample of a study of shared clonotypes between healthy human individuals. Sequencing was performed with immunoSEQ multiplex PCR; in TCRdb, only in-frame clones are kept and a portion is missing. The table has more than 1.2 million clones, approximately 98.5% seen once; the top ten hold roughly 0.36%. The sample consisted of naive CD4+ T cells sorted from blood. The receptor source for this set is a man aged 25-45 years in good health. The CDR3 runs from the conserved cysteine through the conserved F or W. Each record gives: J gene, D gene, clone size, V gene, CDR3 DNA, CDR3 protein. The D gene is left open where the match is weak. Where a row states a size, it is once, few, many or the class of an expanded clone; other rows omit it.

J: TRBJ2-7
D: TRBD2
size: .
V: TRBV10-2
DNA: TGCGCCAGCAGTGAGGCTTCTCGCGGGAGGTCAGGCTACGAGCAGTACTTC
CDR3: CASSEASRGRSGYEQYF

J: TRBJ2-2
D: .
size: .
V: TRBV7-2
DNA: TGTGCCAGCAGCTTAGGGGGGACTAACACCGGGGAGCTGTTTTTT
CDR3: CASSLGGTNTGELFF

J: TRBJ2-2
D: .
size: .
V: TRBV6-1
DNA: TGTGCCAGCAGTCTTCGTGGGAGAGACACCGGGGAGCTGTTTTTT
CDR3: CASSLRGRDTGELFF

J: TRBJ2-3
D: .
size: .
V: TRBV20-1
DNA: TGCAGTGCTCAAAAGCTTGATACGCAGTATTTT
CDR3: CSAQKLDTQYF

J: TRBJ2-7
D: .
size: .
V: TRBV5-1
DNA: TGCGCCAGCAGCTTGGGCATTCAATCGAACGAGCAGTACTTC
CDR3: CASSLGIQSNEQYF

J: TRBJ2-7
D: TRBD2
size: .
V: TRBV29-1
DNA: TGCAGCGTCCAGCCCTTAAGCGGGAGATGGGACGAGCAGTACTTC
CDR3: CSVQPLSGRWDEQYF

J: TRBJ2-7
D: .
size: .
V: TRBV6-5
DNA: TGTGCCAGCAGTGGGACCGGAAAAAACCGGCTGCAGTACTTC
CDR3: CASSGTGKNRLQYF

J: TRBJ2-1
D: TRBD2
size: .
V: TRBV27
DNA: TGTGCCAGCAGTTCGCTAGCGGGAAGGTACAATGAGCAGTTCTTC
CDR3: CASSSLAGRYNEQFF

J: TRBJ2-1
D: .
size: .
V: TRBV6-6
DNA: TGTGCCAGCACCCGGGACGCTTCCTACAATGAGCAGTTCTTC
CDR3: CASTRDASYNEQFF

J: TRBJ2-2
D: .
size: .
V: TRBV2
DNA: TGTGCCAGCAGAGACGGGGTTCCCAACACCGGGGAGCTGTTTTTT
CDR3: CASRDGVPNTGELFF

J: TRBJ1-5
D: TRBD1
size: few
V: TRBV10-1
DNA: TGCGCCAGCAGAAGACAGGGGAATCAGCCCCAGCATTTT
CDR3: CASRRQGNQPQHF

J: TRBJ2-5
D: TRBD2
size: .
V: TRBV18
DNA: TGTGCCAGCTCCGAACTAGCGTCGGAGACCCAGTACTTC
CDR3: CASSELASETQYF

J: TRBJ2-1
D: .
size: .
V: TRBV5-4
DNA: TGTGCCAGCAGCTTGAGTTTGGGGGGGCAGTTCTTC
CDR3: CASSLSLGGQFF

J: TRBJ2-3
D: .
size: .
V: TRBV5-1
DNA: TGCGCCAGCAGCTTGGTGGCAGCTAGCACAGATACGCAGTATTTT
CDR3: CASSLVAASTDTQYF

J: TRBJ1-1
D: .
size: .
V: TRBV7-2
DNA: TGTGCCAGCAGCTCGCAGGGCCTCCTGAACACTGAAGCTTTCTTT
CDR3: CASSSQGLLNTEAFF

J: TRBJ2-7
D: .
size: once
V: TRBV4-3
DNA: TGCGCCAGCGGCCGAGGGGGTACCTACGAGCAGTACTTC
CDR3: CASGRGGTYEQYF

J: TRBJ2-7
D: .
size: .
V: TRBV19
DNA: TGTGCCAGTAGTGTGGCCTCTTCCTACGAGCAGTACTTC
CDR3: CASSVASSYEQYF

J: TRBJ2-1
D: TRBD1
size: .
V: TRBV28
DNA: TGTGCCAGCAGCCCCGGGGGACAGGGGGCATTACAGGAGCAGTTCTTC
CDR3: CASSPGGQGALQEQFF

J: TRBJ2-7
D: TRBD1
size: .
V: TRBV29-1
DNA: TGCAGCGTTATCCACAGGGGGGCCTACGAGCAGTACTTC
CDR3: CSVIHRGAYEQYF

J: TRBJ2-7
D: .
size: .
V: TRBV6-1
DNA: TGTGCCAGCAGTGACCTTCTTCCTATAGGCGAGCAGTACTTC
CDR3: CASSDLLPIGEQYF